Listed below are T cell receptor beta chains from one sample, sequenced in a study of T cells in tuberculosis. The method was immunoSEQ multiplex PCR; TCRdb's version includes in-frame clones alone and lacks a portion of them. The sample yields around 41,000 clones, roughly 94% seen once. The sequenced material came from PBMCs. The receptor set was obtained from a donor between 5 and 29 years old with latent tuberculosis or without tuberculosis infection. Some clones in this sample may be carry-over from other donors' samples. Each CDR3 is given with its conserved first and last residue. A D gene is named only where the DNA matches it firmly. Expanded clones get a size class; other rows say once, few or many, or leave the size out.

size	J	V	D	DNA	CDR3
once	TRBJ1-1	TRBV7-8	TRBD1	TGTGCCAGCAGCTTACTCGATGGACAGGGAGGGAGAATTTTT	CASSLLDGQGGRIF
-	TRBJ2-2	TRBV18	-	TGTGCCAGCTCACCGAGAGACAGCAGGTCCGGGGAGCTGTTTTTT	CASSPRDSRSGELFF
-	TRBJ1-2	TRBV7-8	TRBD1	TGTGCCAGCAGCTTAGGGCATTGGGGACAGGGGTTGGATGGCTACACCTTC	CASSLGHWGQGLDGYTF
-	TRBJ2-1	TRBV6-6	-	TGTGCCAGCAGTGTCTTGAGGAGCCGCTCCTACAATGAGCAGTTCTTC	CASSVLRSRSYNEQFF
-	TRBJ2-7	TRBV5-4	-	TGTGCCAGCAGCGGTGGAGATTCCTACGAGCAGTACTTC	CASSGGDSYEQYF
-	TRBJ1-1	TRBV19	-	TGTGCCAGTGGAGGCGAAGCTTTCTTT	CASGGEAFF
-	TRBJ2-7	TRBV6-6	-	TGTGCCAGCAGAAACGGGGGAGTGGTGTACGAGCAGTACTTC	CASRNGGVVYEQYF
-	TRBJ1-2	TRBV30	-	TGTGCCTGGGGTCCCGCGGGGGGCTACACCTTC	CAWGPAGGYTF
-	TRBJ2-5	TRBV2	TRBD1	TGTGCCAGCAGACTAAACAGGGGCCAAGAGACCCAGTACTTC	CASRLNRGQETQYF
once	TRBJ2-4	TRBV28	-	TGTGCCAGCAGTTTAATAAAAGGACAGTTTGGGGACATTCAGTACTTC	CASSLIKGQFGDIQYF